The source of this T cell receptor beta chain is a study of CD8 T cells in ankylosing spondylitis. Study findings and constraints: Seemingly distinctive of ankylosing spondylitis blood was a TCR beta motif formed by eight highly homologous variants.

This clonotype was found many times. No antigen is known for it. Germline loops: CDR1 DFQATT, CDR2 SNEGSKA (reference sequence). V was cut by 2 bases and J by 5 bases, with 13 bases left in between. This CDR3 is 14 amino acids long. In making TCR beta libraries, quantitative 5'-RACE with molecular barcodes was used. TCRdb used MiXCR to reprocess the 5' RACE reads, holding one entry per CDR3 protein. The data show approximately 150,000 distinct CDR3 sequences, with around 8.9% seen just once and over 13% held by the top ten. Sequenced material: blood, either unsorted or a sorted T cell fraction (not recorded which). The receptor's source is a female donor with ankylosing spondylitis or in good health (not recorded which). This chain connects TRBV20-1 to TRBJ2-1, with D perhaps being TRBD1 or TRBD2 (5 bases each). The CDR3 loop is CSARRLGRDNEQFF. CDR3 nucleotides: TGCAGTGCTAGACGCCTGGGACGGGACAATGAGCAGTTCTTC.